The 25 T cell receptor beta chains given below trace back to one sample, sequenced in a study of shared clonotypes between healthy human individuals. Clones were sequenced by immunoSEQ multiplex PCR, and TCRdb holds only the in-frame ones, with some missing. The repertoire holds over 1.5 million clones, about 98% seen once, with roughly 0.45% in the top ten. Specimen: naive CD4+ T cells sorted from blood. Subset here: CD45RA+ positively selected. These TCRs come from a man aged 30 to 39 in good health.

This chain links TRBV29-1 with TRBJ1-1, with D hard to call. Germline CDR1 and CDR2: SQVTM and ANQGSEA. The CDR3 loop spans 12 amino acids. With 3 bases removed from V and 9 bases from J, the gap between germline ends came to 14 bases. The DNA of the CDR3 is TGCAGCGTTGATTCGGGCAGTGTAAAAGCTTTCTTT. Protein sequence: CSVDSGSVKAFF.

Here the CDR3 DNA reads TGTGCCAGCAGCTTAGGGGGGGCGATGAACACTGAAGCTTTCTTT. Amino acids: CASSLGGAMNTEAFF. The chain is built from TRBV7-8 and TRBJ1-1; possibly TRBD1 for D (6 bases). V lost 1 base and J lost 0, with 9 bases in between. Germline assignment: CDR1 SGHVS and CDR2 FQNEAQ. The CDR3 sequence is 15 residues long. Together with reference TRBV7-8 and TRBJ1-1, the CDR3 gives the full variable domain: GAGVSQSPRYKVAKRGQDVALRCDPISGHVSLFWYQQALGQGPEFLTYFQNEAQLDKSGLPSDRFFAERPEGSVSTLKIQRTQQEDSAVYLCASSLGGAMNTEAFFGQGTRLTVV.

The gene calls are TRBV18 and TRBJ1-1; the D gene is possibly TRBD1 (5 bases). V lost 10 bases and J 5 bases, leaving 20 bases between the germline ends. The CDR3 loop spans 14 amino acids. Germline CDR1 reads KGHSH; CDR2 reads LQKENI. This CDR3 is CATARKGGVTEAFF. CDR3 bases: TGTGCCACCGCGCGGAAGGGAGGGGTGACTGAAGCTTTCTTT.

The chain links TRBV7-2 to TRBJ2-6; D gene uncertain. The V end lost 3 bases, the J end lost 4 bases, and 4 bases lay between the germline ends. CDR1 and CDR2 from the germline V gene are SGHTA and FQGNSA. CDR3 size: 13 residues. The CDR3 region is CASSFGGANVLTF. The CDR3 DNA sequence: TGTGCCAGCAGCTTCGGGGGGGCCAACGTCCTGACTTTC.

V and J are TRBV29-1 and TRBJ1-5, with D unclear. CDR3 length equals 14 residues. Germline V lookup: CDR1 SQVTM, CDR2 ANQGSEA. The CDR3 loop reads CSAYLEDSNQPQHF. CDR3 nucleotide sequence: TGCAGTGCTTATTTAGAGGATAGCAATCAGCCCCAGCATTTT.

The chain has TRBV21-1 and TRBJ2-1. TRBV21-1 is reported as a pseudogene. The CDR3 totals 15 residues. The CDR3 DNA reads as TGTGCCATGACGGGCAAGAGTGGGGACGACAATGAGCAGTTCTTC. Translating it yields CAMTGKSGDDNEQFF.

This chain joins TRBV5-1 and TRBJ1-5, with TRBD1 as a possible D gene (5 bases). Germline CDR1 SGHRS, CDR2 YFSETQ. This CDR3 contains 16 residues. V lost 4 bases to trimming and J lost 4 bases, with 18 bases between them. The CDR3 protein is CASSPGPRLGNQPQHF. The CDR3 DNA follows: TGCGCCAGCAGCCCGGGACCGAGGTTAGGAAATCAGCCCCAGCATTTT.

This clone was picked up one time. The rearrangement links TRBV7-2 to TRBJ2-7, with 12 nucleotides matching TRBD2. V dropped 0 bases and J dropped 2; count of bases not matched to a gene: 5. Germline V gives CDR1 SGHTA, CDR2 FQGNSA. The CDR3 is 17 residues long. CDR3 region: CASSLASTSGSPYEQYF. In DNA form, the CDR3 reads TGTGCCAGCAGCTTAGCGTCGACTAGCGGGAGCCCCTACGAGCAGTACTTC.

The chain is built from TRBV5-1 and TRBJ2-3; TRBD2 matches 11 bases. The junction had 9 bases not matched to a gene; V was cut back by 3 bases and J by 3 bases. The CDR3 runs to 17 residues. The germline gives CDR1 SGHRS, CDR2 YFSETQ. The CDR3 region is CASSWGLAEEETDTQYF. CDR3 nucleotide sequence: TGCGCCAGCAGCTGGGGACTAGCGGAAGAAGAGACAGATACGCAGTATTTT.

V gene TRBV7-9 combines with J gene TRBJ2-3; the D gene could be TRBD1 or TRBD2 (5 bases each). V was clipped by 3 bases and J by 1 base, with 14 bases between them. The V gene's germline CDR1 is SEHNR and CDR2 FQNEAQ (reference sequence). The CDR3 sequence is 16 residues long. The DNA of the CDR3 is TGTGCCAGCAGCTTCCTGCCGGGGCCCGGCACAGATACGCAGTATTTT. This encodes CASSFLPGPGTDTQYF.

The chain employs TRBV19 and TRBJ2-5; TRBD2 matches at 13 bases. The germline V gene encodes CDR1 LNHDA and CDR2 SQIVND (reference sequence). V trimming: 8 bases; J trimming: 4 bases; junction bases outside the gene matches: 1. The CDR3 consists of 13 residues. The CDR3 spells CASGTSGTETQYF. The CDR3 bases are TGTGCCAGTGGGACTAGCGGGACAGAGACCCAGTACTTC.

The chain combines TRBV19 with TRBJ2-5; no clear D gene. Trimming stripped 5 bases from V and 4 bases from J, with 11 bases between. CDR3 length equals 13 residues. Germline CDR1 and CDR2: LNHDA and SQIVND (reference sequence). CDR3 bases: TGTGCCAGTAGTGCCTCATTGCGAGAGACCCAGTACTTC. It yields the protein CASSASLRETQYF.

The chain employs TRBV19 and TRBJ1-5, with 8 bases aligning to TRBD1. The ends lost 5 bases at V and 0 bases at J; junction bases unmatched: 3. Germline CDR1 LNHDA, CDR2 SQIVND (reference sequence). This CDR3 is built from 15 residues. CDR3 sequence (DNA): TGTGCCAGTAGTGTCAGGGGGCCTAGCAATCAGCCCCAGCATTTT. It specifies CASSVRGPSNQPQHF.

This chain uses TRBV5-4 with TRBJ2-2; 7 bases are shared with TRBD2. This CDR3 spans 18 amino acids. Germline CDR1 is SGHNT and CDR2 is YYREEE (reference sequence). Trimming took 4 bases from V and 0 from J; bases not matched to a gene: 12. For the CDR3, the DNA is TGTGCCAGCAGCCCCCGTAGCGGGCTTATTTCGAACACCGGGGAGCTGTTTTTT. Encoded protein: CASSPRSGLISNTGELFF.

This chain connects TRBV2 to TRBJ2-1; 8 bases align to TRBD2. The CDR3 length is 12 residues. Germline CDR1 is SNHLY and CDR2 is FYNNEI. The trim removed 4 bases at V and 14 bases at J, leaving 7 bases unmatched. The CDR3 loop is CASSVVAGRKFF. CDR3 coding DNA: TGTGCCAGCAGTGTAGTAGCGGGGCGAAAGTTCTTC.

The CDR3 bases are TGTGCCAGCAGCAAAACAGGGGGACCCTACAATGAGCAGTTCTTC. It specifies CASSKTGGPYNEQFF. The rearrangement uses TRBV5-6 and TRBJ2-1, with 8 nucleotides matching TRBD1. The V gene end was trimmed by 4 bases and the J gene end by 2 bases; junction bases not matched to a gene: 5. Germline values: CDR1 SGHDT, CDR2 YYEEEE. The CDR3 has 15 residues. The full variable domain, with the rest looked up from reference TRBV5-6 and TRBJ2-1, is DAGVTQSPTHLIKTRGQQVTLRCSPKSGHDTVSWYQQALGQGPQFIFQYYEEEERQRGNFPDRFSGHQFPNYSSELNVNALLLGDSALYLCASSKTGGPYNEQFFGPGTRLTVL.

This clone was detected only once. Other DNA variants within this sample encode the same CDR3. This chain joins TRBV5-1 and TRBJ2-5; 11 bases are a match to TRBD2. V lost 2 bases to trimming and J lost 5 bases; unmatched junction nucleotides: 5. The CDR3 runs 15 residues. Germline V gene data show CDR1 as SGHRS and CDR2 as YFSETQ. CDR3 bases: TGCGCCAGCAGCTTACTAGCGGGAGTGAGGGAGACCCAGTACTTC. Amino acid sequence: CASSLLAGVRETQYF.

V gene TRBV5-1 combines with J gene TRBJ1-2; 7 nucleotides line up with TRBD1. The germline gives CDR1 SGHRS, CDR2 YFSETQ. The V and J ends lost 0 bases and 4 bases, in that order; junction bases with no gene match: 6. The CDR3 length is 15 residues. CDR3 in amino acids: CASSLGGTVSYGYTF. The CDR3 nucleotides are TGCGCCAGCAGCTTGGGGGGGACAGTAAGCTATGGCTACACCTTC.

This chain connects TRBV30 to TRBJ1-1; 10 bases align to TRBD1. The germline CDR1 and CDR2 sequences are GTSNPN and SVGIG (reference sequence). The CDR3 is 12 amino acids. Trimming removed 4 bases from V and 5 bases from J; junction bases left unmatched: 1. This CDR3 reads CAWTDRGTEAFF. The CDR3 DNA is TGTGCCTGGACGGACAGGGGGACTGAAGCTTTCTTT.

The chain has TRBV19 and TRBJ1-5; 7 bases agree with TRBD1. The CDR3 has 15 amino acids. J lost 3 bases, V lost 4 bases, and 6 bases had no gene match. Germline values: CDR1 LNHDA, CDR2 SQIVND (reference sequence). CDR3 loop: CASSNPGQTNQPQHF. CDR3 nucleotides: TGTGCCAGTAGTAACCCGGGACAGACCAATCAGCCCCAGCATTTT.

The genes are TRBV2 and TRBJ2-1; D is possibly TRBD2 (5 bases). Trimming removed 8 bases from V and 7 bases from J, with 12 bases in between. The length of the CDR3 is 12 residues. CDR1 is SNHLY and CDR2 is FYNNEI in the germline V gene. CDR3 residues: CASGIASNEQFF. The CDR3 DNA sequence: TGTGCCAGCGGGATAGCGAGTAATGAGCAGTTCTTC.

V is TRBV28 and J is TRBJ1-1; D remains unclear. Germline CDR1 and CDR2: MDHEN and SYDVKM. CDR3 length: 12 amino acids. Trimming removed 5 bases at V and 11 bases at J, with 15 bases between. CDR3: CASSPPHPEAFF. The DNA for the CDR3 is TGTGCCAGCAGTCCCCCCCATCCGGAGGCTTTCTTT.

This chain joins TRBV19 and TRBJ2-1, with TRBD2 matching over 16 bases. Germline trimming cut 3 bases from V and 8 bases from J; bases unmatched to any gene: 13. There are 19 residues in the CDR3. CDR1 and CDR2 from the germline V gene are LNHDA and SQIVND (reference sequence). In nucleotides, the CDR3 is TGTGCCAGTAGTATCTCGGGACTAGCGGGAGGGAGGGCTTTGGATGAGCAGTTCTTC. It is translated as CASSISGLAGGRALDEQFF.

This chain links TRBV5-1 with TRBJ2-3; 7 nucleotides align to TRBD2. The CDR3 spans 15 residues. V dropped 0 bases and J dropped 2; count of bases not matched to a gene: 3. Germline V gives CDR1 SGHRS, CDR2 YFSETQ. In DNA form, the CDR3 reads TGCGCCAGCAGCTTGGCCCTAGCGGCCACAGATACGCAGTATTTT. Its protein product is CASSLALAATDTQYF.

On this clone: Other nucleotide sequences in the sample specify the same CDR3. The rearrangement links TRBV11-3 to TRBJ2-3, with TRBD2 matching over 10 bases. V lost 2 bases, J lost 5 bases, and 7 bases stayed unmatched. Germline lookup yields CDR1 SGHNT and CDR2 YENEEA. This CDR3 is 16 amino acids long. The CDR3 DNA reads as TGTGCCAGCAGCTTAAGGCTAGCGGGAGTAAGAGATACGCAGTATTTT. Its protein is CASSLRLAGVRDTQYF.